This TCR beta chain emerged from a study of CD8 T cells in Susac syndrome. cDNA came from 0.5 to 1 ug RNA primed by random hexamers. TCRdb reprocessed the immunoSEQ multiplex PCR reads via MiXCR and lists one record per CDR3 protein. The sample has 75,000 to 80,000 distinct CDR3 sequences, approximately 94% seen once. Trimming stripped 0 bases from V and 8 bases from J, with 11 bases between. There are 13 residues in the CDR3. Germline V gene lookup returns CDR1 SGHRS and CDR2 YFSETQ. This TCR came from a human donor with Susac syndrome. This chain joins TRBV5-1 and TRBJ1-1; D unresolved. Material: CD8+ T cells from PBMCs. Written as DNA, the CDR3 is TGCGCCAGCAGCTTGGAGCCTTGGCCCGAAGCTTTCTTT. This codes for CASSLEPWPEAFF.